This T cell receptor beta chain originates from a study of human T cells and chemical hapten exposure. Study information: Researchers reported sensitizing a 2 cm by 2 cm upper inner arm skin site with 2% DPC.

MiXCR, run by TCRdb on the RACE reads, gives a single entry per CDR3 protein. The sample carries 100,000 or so distinct CDR3 sequences, approximately 8.6% recorded once. This clonotype turned up a few times. Documented time point: patch test 2, 6 weeks after DPC sensitization. Regarding treatment: therapeutic diphenylcyclopropenone sensitization with weekly scalp DPC. Germline V CDR1 and CDR2: MNHNY, SVGAGI (reference sequence). The CDR3 length is 14 residues. The V end lost 10 bases, the J end lost 0 bases, and 12 bases lay between the germline ends. The chain couples TRBV6-6 to TRBJ2-2, with D possibly TRBD2 on 5 matching bases. This material consisted of whole blood, taken in connection with sensitization to the hapten diphenylcyclopropenone (DPC). The sequence was obtained from a woman aged 40 to 50 with alopecia areata. Some clones in this sample may be carry-over from other donors' samples. CDR3 amino acids: CATEGAPNTGELFF. Here the CDR3 DNA reads TGTGCCACCGAGGGAGCTCCGAACACCGGGGAGCTGTTTTTT.